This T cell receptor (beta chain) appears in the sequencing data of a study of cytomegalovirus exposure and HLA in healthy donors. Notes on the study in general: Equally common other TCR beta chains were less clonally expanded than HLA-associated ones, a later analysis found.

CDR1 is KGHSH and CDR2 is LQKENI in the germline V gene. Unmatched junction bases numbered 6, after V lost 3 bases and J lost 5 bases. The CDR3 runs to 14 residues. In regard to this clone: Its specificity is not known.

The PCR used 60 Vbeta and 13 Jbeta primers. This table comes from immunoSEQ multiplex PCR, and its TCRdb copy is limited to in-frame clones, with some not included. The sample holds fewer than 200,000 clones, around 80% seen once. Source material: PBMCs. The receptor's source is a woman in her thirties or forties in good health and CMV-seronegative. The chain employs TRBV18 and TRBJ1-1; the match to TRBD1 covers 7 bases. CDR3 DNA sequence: TGTGCCAGCTCACCGACAGGGAAGTTAACTGAAGCTTTCTTT. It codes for CASSPTGKLTEAFF.